This T cell receptor beta chain was identified in a study of control samples from healthy donors and cancer patients. The CDR3 is 16 amino acids. Trimming cost V 4 bases and J 7 bases; bases outside gene matches: 11. The V gene's germline CDR1 is LGHDT and CDR2 YNNKEL (reference sequence). Using immunoSEQ multiplex PCR, the repertoire was profiled, and TCRdb retains in-frame clones only, with some absent. The sample lists 100,000 to 150,000 clones; approximately 90% were seen once. The sequence was obtained from a man aged 40-50 years in good health. Sequencing used blood. V and J are TRBV3-1 (or the pseudogene TRBV3-2) and TRBJ2-7, with 12 bases fitting TRBD1. The CDR3 protein is CASSRPGTGGAGEQYF. The DNA of the CDR3 is TGTGCCAGCAGCCGTCCCGGGACAGGGGGCGCGGGTGAGCAGTACTTC.